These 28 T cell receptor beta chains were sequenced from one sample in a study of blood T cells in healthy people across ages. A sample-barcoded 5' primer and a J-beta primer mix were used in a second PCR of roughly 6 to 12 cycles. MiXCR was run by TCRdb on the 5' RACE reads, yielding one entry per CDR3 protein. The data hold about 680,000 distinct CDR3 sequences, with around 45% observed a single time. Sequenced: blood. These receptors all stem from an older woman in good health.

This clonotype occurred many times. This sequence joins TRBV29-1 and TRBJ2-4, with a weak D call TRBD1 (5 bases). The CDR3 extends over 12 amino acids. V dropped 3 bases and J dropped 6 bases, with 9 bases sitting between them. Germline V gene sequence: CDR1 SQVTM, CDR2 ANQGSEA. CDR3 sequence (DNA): TGCAGCGTTGATATAGGGGTAAACATTCAGTACTTC. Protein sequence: CSVDIGVNIQYF.

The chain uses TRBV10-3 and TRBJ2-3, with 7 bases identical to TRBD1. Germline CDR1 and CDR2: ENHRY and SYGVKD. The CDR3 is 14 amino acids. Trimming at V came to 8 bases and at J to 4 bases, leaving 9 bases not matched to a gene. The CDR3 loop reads CAIGRQGDADTQYF. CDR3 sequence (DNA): TGTGCCATCGGGCGGCAGGGGGATGCAGATACGCAGTATTTT.

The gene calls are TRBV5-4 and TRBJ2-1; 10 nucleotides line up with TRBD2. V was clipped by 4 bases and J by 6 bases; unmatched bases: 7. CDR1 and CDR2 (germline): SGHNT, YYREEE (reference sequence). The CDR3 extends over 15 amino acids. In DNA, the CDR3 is TGTGCCAGCAGCCCAGCGGGAGGGCCCGGCAATGAGCAGTTCTTC. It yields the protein CASSPAGGPGNEQFF.

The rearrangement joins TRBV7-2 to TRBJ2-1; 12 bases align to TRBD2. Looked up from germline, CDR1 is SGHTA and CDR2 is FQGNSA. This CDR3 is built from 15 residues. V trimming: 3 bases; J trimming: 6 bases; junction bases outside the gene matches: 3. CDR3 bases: TGTGCCAGCAGCTTGTCACTAGCGGGAGGCAATGAGCAGTTCTTC. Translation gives CASSLSLAGGNEQFF.

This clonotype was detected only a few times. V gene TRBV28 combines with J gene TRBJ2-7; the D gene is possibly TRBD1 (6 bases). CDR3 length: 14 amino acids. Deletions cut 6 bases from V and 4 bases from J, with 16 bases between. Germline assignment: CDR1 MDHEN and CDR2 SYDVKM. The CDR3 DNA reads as TGTGCCAGCAGATCCAGAGGGGGTGGATACGAGCAGTACTTC. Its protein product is CASRSRGGGYEQYF.

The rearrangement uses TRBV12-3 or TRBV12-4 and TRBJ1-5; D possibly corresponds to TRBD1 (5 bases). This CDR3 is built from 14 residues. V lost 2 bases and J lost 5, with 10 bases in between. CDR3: CASSLQGGHQPQHF. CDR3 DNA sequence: TGTGCCAGCAGTTTACAGGGCGGCCATCAGCCCCAGCATTTT.

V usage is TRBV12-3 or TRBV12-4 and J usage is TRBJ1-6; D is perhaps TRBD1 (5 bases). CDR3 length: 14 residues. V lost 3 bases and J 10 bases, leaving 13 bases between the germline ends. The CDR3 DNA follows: TGTGCCAGCAGTTTTCAGGGAAAGTACTCACCCCTCCACTTT. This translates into CASSFQGKYSPLHF.

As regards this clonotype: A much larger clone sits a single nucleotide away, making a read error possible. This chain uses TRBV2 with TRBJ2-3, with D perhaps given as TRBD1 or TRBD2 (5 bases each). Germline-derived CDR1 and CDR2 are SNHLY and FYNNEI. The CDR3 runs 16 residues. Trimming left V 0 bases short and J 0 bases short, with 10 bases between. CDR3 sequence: CASSEAGTASTDTQYF. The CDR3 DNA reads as TGTGCCAGCAGTGAAGCTGGGACGGCTAGCACAGATACGCAGTATTTT.

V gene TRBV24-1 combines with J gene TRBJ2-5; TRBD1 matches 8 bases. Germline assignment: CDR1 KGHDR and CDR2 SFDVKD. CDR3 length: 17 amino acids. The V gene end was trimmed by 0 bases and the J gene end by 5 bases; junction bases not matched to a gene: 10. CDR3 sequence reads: CATSDLPGTGSRETQYF. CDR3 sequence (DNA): TGTGCCACCAGTGATTTGCCTGGGACAGGCAGTAGGGAGACCCAGTACTTC.

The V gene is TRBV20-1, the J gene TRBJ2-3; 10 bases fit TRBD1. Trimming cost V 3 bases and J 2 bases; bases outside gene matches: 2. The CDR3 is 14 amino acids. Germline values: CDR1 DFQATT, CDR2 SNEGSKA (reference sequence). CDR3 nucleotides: TGCAGTGCTAGCGACAGGGGGCACACAGATACGCAGTATTTT. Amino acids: CSASDRGHTDTQYF.

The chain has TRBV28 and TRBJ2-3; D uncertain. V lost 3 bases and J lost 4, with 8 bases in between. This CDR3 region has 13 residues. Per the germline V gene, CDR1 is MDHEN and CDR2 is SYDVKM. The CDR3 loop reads CASSFESPDTQYF. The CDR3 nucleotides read TGTGCCAGCAGTTTCGAGAGCCCAGATACGCAGTATTTT.

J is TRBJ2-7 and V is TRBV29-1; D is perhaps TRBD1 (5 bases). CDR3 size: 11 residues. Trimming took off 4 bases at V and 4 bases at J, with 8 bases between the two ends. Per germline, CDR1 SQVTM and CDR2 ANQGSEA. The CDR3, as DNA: TGCAGCGTTGTCAGGGATTACGAGCAGTACTTC. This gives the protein CSVVRDYEQYF.

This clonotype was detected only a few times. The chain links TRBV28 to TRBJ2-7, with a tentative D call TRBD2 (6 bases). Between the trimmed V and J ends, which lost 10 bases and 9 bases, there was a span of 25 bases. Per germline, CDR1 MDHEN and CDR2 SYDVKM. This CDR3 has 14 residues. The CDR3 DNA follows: TGTGCCACGAAACGGGGGACGTCGTCGCGGGGGCAGTACTTC. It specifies CATKRGTSSRGQYF.

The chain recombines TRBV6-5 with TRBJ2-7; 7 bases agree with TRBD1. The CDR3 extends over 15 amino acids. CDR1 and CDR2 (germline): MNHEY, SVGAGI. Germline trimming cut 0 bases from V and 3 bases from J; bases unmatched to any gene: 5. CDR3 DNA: TGTGCCAGCAGTTACTCTGCGACAGGGAACTACGAGCAGTACTTC. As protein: CASSYSATGNYEQYF.

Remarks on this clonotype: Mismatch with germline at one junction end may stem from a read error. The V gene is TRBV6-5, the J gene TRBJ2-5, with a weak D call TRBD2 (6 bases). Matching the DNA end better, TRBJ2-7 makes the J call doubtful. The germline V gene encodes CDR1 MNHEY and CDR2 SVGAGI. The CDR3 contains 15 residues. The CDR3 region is CAGSYSGVGPYEQYF. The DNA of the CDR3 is TGTGCCGGCAGTTACTCGGGGGTGGGGCCCTACGAGCAGTACTTC.

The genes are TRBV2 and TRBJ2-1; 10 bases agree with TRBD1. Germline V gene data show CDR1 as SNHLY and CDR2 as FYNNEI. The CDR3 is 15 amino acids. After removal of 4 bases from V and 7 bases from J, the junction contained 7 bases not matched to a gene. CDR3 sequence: CASSVRGQGGNEQFF. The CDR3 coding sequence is TGTGCCAGCAGTGTTCGAGGACAGGGGGGGAATGAGCAGTTCTTC.

The CDR3 spells CAWSTIGQGTQYF. The CDR3 bases are TGTGCCTGGAGTACCATCGGACAGGGCACGCAGTATTTT. The chain is built from TRBV30 and TRBJ2-3; 8 bases are shared with TRBD1. In germline, CDR1 is GTSNPN, CDR2 SVGIG (reference sequence). The V and J ends lost 2 bases and 9 bases, in that order; junction bases with no gene match: 7. The CDR3 sequence is 13 residues long.

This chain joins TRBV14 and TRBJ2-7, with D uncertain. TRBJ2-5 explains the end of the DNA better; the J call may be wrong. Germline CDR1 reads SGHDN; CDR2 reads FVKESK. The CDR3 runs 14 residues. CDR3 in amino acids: CASSQEWGRETQYF. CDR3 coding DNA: TGTGCCAGCAGCCAAGAATGGGGAAGAGAGACCCAGTACTTC.

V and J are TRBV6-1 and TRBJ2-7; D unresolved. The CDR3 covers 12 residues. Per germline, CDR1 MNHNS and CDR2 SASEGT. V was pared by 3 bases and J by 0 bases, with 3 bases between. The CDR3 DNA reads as TGTGCCAGCAGTGAGACCTCCTACGAGCAGTACTTC. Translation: CASSETSYEQYF.

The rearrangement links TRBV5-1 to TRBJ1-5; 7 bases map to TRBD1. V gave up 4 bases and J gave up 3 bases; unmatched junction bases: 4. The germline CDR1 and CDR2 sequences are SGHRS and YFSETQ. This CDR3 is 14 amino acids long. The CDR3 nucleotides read TGCGCCAGCAGCACAGGGGAATTCAATCAGCCCCAGCATTTT. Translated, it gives CASSTGEFNQPQHF.

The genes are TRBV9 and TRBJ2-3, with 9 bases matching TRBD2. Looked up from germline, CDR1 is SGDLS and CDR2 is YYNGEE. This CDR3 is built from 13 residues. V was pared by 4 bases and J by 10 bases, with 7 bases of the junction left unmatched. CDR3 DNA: TGTGCCAGCAGCCCCCAGGAGCGGGGGGCGCAGTATTTT. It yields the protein CASSPQERGAQYF.

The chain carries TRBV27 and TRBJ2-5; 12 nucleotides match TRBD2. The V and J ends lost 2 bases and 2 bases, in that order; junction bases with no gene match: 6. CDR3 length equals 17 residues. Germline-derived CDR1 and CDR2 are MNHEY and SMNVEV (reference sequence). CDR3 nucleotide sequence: TGTGCCAGCAGTTTACGTCGGACTAGCGGGGTACAAGAGACCCAGTACTTC. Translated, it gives CASSLRRTSGVQETQYF.

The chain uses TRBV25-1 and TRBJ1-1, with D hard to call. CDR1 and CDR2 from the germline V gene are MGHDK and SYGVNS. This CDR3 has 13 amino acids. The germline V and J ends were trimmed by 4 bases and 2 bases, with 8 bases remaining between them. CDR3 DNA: TGTGCCAGCAGTGCTATGGACAACACTGAAGCTTTCTTT. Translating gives CASSAMDNTEAFF.

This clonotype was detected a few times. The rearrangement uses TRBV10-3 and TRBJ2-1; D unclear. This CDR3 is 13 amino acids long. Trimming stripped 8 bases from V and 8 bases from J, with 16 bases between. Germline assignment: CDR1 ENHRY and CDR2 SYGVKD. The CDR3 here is CAIGPGPTDEQFF. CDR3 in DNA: TGTGCCATCGGTCCAGGACCCACCGATGAGCAGTTCTTC.

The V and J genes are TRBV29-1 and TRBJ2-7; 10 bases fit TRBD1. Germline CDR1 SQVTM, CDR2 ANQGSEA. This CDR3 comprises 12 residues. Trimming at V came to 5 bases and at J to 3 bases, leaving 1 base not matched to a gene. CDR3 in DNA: TGCAGCGTTTGGACAGGGGGCTACGAGCAGTACTTC. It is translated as CSVWTGGYEQYF.

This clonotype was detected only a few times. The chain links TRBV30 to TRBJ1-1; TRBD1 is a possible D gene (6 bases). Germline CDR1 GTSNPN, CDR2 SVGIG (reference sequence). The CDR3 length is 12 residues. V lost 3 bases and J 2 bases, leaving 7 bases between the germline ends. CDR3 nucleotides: TGTGCCTGGAGACAGGGAAACACTGAAGCTTTCTTT. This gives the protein CAWRQGNTEAFF.

CDR3 protein: CASRDSRQAQGPLHF. The CDR3 nucleotides read TGTGCCAGCAGGGACTCCAGACAGGCCCAGGGGCCCCTCCACTTT. The chain has TRBV5-5 and TRBJ1-6; D is perhaps TRBD1 (6 bases). V was shortened by 5 bases and J by 13 bases, with 22 bases between the two germline ends. Per the germline V gene, CDR1 is SGHKS and CDR2 is YYEKEE (reference sequence). There are 15 residues in the CDR3.

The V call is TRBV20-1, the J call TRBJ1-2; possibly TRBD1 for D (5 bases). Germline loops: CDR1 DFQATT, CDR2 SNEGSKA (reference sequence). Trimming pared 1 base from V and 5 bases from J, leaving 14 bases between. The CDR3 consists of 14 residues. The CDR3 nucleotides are TGCAGTGCTAGAGTGACGGGGCGGGAGTATGGCTACACCTTC. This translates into CSARVTGREYGYTF.